This T cell receptor (beta chain) was documented in a study of cytomegalovirus exposure and HLA in healthy donors. The primer mix had 60 Vbeta and 13 Jbeta primers. The table came from immunoSEQ multiplex PCR; TCRdb's copy has only in-frame clones and leaves some out. The table records fewer than 200,000 clones, more than 85% of them present only once. For this clone: Its antigen is currently unknown.

Whole-study findings and limits: With further analysis later on, most CMV-associated TCR beta chains appeared HLA-restricted. When a later analysis was performed, an Asian-associated ancestry cluster reportedly had fewer N-insertions than the approximately 690-donor mean. A missense DCLRE1C variant was associated with V- and J-gene trimming of TCR beta chains in a later analysis, and an independent cohort replicated the association.

This CDR3 is 14 amino acids long. The germline CDR1 and CDR2 sequences are SEHNR and FQNEAQ (reference sequence). V shed 1 base, J shed 5 bases, and the junction held 4 bases outside the gene matches. The sequenced sample was PBMCs. This TCR was sampled from a girl under three years old in good health and CMV-seronegative. The V gene is TRBV7-9, the J gene TRBJ1-2; 7 nucleotides align to TRBD1. CDR3 sequence reads: CASSLEGTVYGYTF. The CDR3 DNA follows: TGTGCCAGCAGCTTAGAAGGGACAGTATATGGCTACACCTTC.